This T cell receptor beta chain derives from a study of cytomegalovirus exposure and HLA in healthy donors. With 60 Vbeta and 13 Jbeta primers, the PCR was carried out. Sequencing used immunoSEQ multiplex PCR; TCRdb keeps in-frame clones, though not all of them. The table includes approximately 120,000 clones, approximately 77% detected once. V was shortened by 4 bases and J by 5 bases, with 11 bases between the two germline ends. CDR3 length: 13 amino acids. The germline V gene encodes CDR1 SEHNR and CDR2 FQNEAQ (reference sequence). This clonotype originated in a man in his late teens or twenties in good health and CMV-seronegative. The chain uses TRBV7-9 and TRBJ1-2; weak D call: TRBD1 (6 bases). Input material: PBMCs. The CDR3 DNA sequence: TGTGCCAGCAGCTCAACAGGGCCTTATGGCTACACCTTC. This encodes CASSSTGPYGYTF.